The 28 T cell receptor beta chains reported below all come from one sample, sequenced in a study of cytomegalovirus exposure and HLA in healthy donors. The method was immunoSEQ multiplex PCR; TCRdb's version includes in-frame clones alone and lacks a portion of them. The sample consists of approximately 200,000 clones, 84% of them appearing once. Sequenced: PBMCs. These receptors were collected from a man between 18 and 35 years old in good health and CMV-seropositive.

The chain combines TRBV9 with TRBJ1-1; no clear D. Trimming cost V 1 base and J 0 bases, with 10 bases left between them. CDR1 and CDR2 from the germline V gene are SGDLS and YYNGEE. The CDR3 spans 15 residues. This chain's CDR3 is CASSVLGGMNTEAFF. The CDR3 bases are TGTGCCAGCAGCGTATTGGGAGGAATGAACACTGAAGCTTTCTTT.

This clone was detected only a few times. V gene TRBV18 combines with J gene TRBJ1-1; 7 positions agree with TRBD1. V shed 1 base and J 7 bases; nucleotides not matched to a gene: 3. The CDR3 is 13 residues long. Germline values: CDR1 KGHSH, CDR2 LQKENI. CDR3 DNA sequence: TGTGCCAGCTCACCACTTACAGGGGATGAAGCTTTCTTT. It encodes CASSPLTGDEAFF.

This clone was seen a single time. This sequence joins TRBV7-8 and TRBJ2-1, with TRBD1 as a possible D gene (7 bases). V was shortened by 5 bases and J by 7 bases, with 18 bases between the two germline ends. The V gene's germline CDR1 is SGHVS and CDR2 FQNEAQ. The CDR3 runs 15 residues. The CDR3 sequence is CASSPIRGAINEQFF. Written as DNA, the CDR3 is TGTGCCAGCAGCCCCATCAGGGGGGCCATAAATGAGCAGTTCTTC.

This rearrangement joins TRBV5-6 to TRBJ1-4; a weak D match, TRBD1 (5 bases). Trimming left V 1 base short and J 8 bases short, with 15 bases between. The CDR3 totals 15 residues. Germline assignment: CDR1 SGHDT and CDR2 YYEEEE. The CDR3 DNA reads as TGTGCCAGCAGCTTGTACGGGGGGTGGACAGAAAAACTGTTTTTT. This encodes CASSLYGGWTEKLFF.

The gene calls are TRBV4-2 and TRBJ2-1, with a weak D call TRBD2 (5 bases). CDR1 and CDR2 (germline): LGHNA, YNFKEQ. The CDR3 contains 15 residues. V was pared by 1 base and J by 2 bases, with 9 bases between. The CDR3 nucleotides read TGTGCCAGCAGCCAAGTCCAGCGGCCCTACAATGAGCAGTTCTTC. This translates into CASSQVQRPYNEQFF.

This clone was picked up a small number of times. The CDR3: CASSPDRGEQFF. The CDR3 DNA follows: TGTGCCAGCTCACCAGACAGGGGTGAGCAGTTCTTC. V is TRBV18 and J is TRBJ2-1, with 8 nucleotides matching TRBD1. The CDR3 extends over 12 amino acids. Germline V CDR1 and CDR2: KGHSH, LQKENI. J was trimmed by 9 bases and V by 2 bases; bases with no gene match: 0.

The rearrangement uses TRBV9 and TRBJ2-2; the match to TRBD1 covers 7 bases. The CDR3 has 17 amino acids. Germline V gene data show CDR1 as SGDLS and CDR2 as YYNGEE. Losses at the gene ends were 3 bases for V and 0 bases for J; bases not matched to a gene: 8. The CDR3 loop is CASSGGRTGTNTGELFF. The DNA of the CDR3 is TGTGCCAGCAGCGGGGGTCGGACAGGCACGAACACCGGGGAGCTGTTTTTT. The full variable domain, with the rest looked up from reference TRBV9 and TRBJ2-2, is DSGVTQTPKHLITATGQRVTLRCSPRSGDLSVYWYQQSLDQGLQFLIQYYNGEERAKGNILERFSAQQFPDLHSELNLSSLELGDSALYFCASSGGRTGTNTGELFFGEGSRLTVL.

The V gene is TRBV27, the J gene TRBJ2-1; no reliable D call. Trimming took 2 bases from V and 2 from J, leaving 7 bases between them. Germline V lookup: CDR1 MNHEY, CDR2 SMNVEV (reference sequence). CDR3 length: 14 amino acids. CDR3 in amino acids: CASSLSYTYNEQFF. The CDR3 DNA is TGTGCCAGCAGTTTAAGTTACACCTACAATGAGCAGTTCTTC.

The gene calls are TRBV19 and TRBJ2-1, with D possibly TRBD1 on 6 matching bases. Trimming removed 7 bases at V and 1 base at J, with 14 bases between. The CDR3 is 15 residues long. Looked up from germline, CDR1 is LNHDA and CDR2 is SQIVND (reference sequence). Here the CDR3 reads CASTWTAFSYNEQFF. Here the CDR3 DNA reads TGTGCCAGTACGTGGACAGCCTTTTCCTACAATGAGCAGTTCTTC.

In its sample, this clone was seen a few times. The V call is TRBV6-5, the J call TRBJ2-2; TRBD1 aligns across 7 bases. The CDR3 is 15 amino acids. Germline V gene lookup returns CDR1 MNHEY and CDR2 SVGAGI. V lost 2 bases to trimming and J lost 7 bases; unmatched junction nucleotides: 7. The CDR3 is CASSYTGVMGGELFF. In DNA, the CDR3 is TGTGCCAGCAGTTACACAGGGGTTATGGGCGGGGAGCTGTTTTTT.

The genes are TRBV2 and TRBJ2-7; weak D call: TRBD2 (6 bases). Germline CDR1 and CDR2: SNHLY and FYNNEI. V lost 8 bases and J lost 6, with 17 bases in between. The CDR3 consists of 13 residues. The CDR3 here is CASAGTRVGEQYF. Here the CDR3 DNA reads TGTGCCAGCGCCGGGACTCGGGTCGGCGAGCAGTACTTC.

The chain employs TRBV19 and TRBJ1-5, with D perhaps TRBD1 (5 bases). This CDR3 comprises 16 residues. Trimming cost V 2 bases and J 7 bases, with 18 bases left between them. Germline V gene lookup returns CDR1 LNHDA and CDR2 SQIVND (reference sequence). CDR3 sequence: CASSITGLMGGQPQHF. The CDR3 DNA follows: TGTGCCAGTAGTATAACGGGACTCATGGGGGGACAGCCCCAGCATTTT.

The rearrangement links TRBV5-4 to TRBJ2-7, with a possible D match to TRBD2 (5 bases). Germline lookup yields CDR1 SGHNT and CDR2 YYREEE (reference sequence). The CDR3 covers 17 residues. V lost 4 bases to trimming and J lost 2 bases, with 22 bases between them. In DNA form, the CDR3 reads TGTGCCAGCAGCCCCAGCGTTAGAGGGCCAAAACCCTACGAGCAGTACTTC. Translated, it gives CASSPSVRGPKPYEQYF.

The V and J genes are TRBV5-5 and TRBJ1-4; 10 bases are shared with TRBD1. The CDR3 has 15 residues. Per germline, CDR1 SGHKS and CDR2 YYEKEE (reference sequence). The junction had 3 bases not matched to a gene; V was cut back by 2 bases and J by 5 bases. CDR3 amino acids: CASSFGQGENEKLFF. The CDR3 nucleotides read TGTGCCAGCAGCTTCGGACAGGGGGAGAATGAAAAACTGTTTTTT.

This chain uses TRBV4-3 with TRBJ1-3; possibly TRBD1 for D (6 bases). Germline V gives CDR1 LGHNA, CDR2 YSLEER. Between the trimmed V and J ends, which lost 0 bases and 4 bases, there was a span of 16 bases. The CDR3 has 17 amino acids. The CDR3 nucleotides are TGCGCCAGCAGCCAAGATCCCCCCCAGGGGTCAGGAAACACCATATATTTT. Translation: CASSQDPPQGSGNTIYF.

This clone was observed a few times. This sequence joins TRBV30 and TRBJ1-2; no reliable D call. This CDR3 is 11 amino acids long. Trimming removed 2 bases from V and 7 bases from J, with 8 bases in between. CDR1 GTSNPN and CDR2 SVGIG come from the germline V gene (reference sequence). The CDR3 protein is CAWSIPIGYTF. The CDR3 region has the DNA TGTGCCTGGAGTATCCCTATTGGCTACACCTTC.

The J gene is TRBJ2-5, the V gene TRBV4-3; tentative D call: TRBD2 (5 bases). Trimming cost V 3 bases and J 4 bases, with 12 bases left between them. The CDR3 contains 14 residues. The germline CDR1 and CDR2 sequences are LGHNA and YSLEER. Here the CDR3 DNA reads TGCGCCAGCAGCCAGGGCGGGTCAGCAGAGACCCAGTACTTC. Translating it yields CASSQGGSAETQYF.

J is TRBJ2-3 and V is TRBV13; no reliable D call. Germline CDR1 PRHDT, CDR2 FYEKMQ (reference sequence). Between the trimmed V and J ends, which lost 6 bases and 0 bases, there was a span of 10 bases. This CDR3 spans 14 amino acids. Here the CDR3 DNA reads TGTGCCAGCAGAGCCTCTCTTAGCACAGATACGCAGTATTTT. Residues: CASRASLSTDTQYF.

The chain is built from TRBV9 and TRBJ2-3, with 11 bases identical to TRBD2. This CDR3 has 17 residues. The V segment lost 3 bases and the J segment 2 bases; nucleotides outside the gene matches: 8. Per germline, CDR1 SGDLS and CDR2 YYNGEE. CDR3 loop: CASSAISGRGATDTQYF. The DNA of the CDR3 is TGTGCCAGCAGCGCGATTAGCGGGAGGGGAGCCACAGATACGCAGTATTTT.

This clone was seen a few times. CDR3 loop: CASSQDSGRSNEQFF. CDR3 DNA sequence: TGCGCCAGCAGCCAGGATAGCGGGAGGAGCAATGAGCAGTTCTTC. J is TRBJ2-1 and V is TRBV4-3, with 10 bases matching TRBD2. V gave up 3 bases and J gave up 6 bases; unmatched junction bases: 5. Germline-derived CDR1 and CDR2 are LGHNA and YSLEER. The CDR3 contains 15 residues.

This chain joins TRBV5-6 and TRBJ2-1, with TRBD2 identical over 14 bases. After removal of 4 bases from V and 8 bases from J, the junction contained 14 bases not matched to a gene. The germline gives CDR1 SGHDT, CDR2 YYEEEE. This CDR3 is 18 amino acids long. The CDR3 bases are TGTGCCAGCAGCCCCTCGGGACTAGCGGGAGTGATGGTTGATGAGCAGTTCTTC. Encoded protein: CASSPSGLAGVMVDEQFF.

The V and J genes are TRBV18 and TRBJ2-7; the match to TRBD1 covers 7 bases. Trimming at V came to 3 bases and at J to 3 bases, leaving 5 bases not matched to a gene. The CDR3 is 14 amino acids. Germline V CDR1 and CDR2: KGHSH, LQKENI. The chain's CDR3 is CASSPGTDYYEQYF. CDR3 DNA sequence: TGTGCCAGCTCACCCGGGACAGATTACTACGAGCAGTACTTC.

V and J are TRBV14 and TRBJ2-5, with 7 bases that match TRBD1. After removal of 4 bases from V and 5 bases from J, the junction contained 13 bases not matched to a gene. Germline CDR1 SGHDN, CDR2 FVKESK. CDR3 length: 16 amino acids. The CDR3 DNA reads TGTGCCAGCAGCCCCCTAAGGACAGGCCATGGGGAGACCCAGTACTTC. It specifies CASSPLRTGHGETQYF.

As DNA, the CDR3 is TGTGCCAGCAGTTTATCGTTCAGTGAAGCTTTCTTT. As protein: CASSLSFSEAFF. J is TRBJ1-1 and V is TRBV28; D is uncertain. V was pared by 1 base and J by 7 bases, with 7 bases between. Germline CDR1 MDHEN, CDR2 SYDVKM. This CDR3 comprises 12 residues.

This clone was picked up one time. V usage is TRBV5-1 and J usage is TRBJ2-3; the D gene is possibly TRBD1 (6 bases). Germline CDR1 reads SGHRS; CDR2 reads YFSETQ. This CDR3 spans 17 amino acids. With 0 bases removed from V and 3 bases from J, the gap between germline ends came to 17 bases. CDR3 region: CASSLGPGAIPTDTQYF. CDR3 DNA: TGCGCCAGCAGCTTGGGACCAGGGGCCATCCCGACAGATACGCAGTATTTT.

The rearrangement joins TRBV27 to TRBJ2-1, with 7 bases identical to TRBD2. CDR1 is MNHEY, CDR2 SMNVEV, per germline (reference sequence). This CDR3 region has 17 residues. The V and J ends lost 2 bases and 5 bases, in that order; junction bases with no gene match: 12. As DNA, the CDR3 is TGTGCCAGCAGTTTAAGGCTTCTGAGCGGGATCGACAATGAGCAGTTCTTC. It is translated as CASSLRLLSGIDNEQFF.

The J gene is TRBJ1-5, the V gene TRBV28, with 7 bases aligning to TRBD1. Germline CDR1 is MDHEN and CDR2 is SYDVKM. V trimming: 5 bases; J trimming: 6 bases; junction bases outside the gene matches: 10. This CDR3 comprises 15 residues. This chain's CDR3 is CASSAQQGMGQPQHF. CDR3 nucleotides: TGTGCCAGCAGTGCCCAACAGGGGATGGGTCAGCCCCAGCATTTT.

This clone was picked up one time. The chain has TRBV5-1 and TRBJ2-1; D possibly corresponds to TRBD2 (5 bases). CDR3 length equals 13 residues. Per the germline V gene, CDR1 is SGHRS and CDR2 is YFSETQ. V gave up 4 bases and J gave up 9 bases, with 14 bases separating them. The CDR3 here is CASSPMGVGEQFF. The CDR3 DNA is TGCGCCAGCAGCCCGATGGGAGTCGGTGAGCAGTTCTTC. Full variable domain (rest looked up from reference TRBV5-1 and TRBJ2-1): KAGVTQTPRYLIKTRGQQVTLSCSPISGHRSVSWYQQTPGQGLQFLFEYFSETQRNKGNFPGRFSGRQFSNSRSEMNVSTLELGDSALYLCASSPMGVGEQFFGPGTRLTVL.